This TCR beta chain emerged from a study of shared clonotypes between healthy human individuals. CD45RO-negative, CCR7-selected cells formed the naive CD8 fraction, which excluded terminally differentiated effector memory CD45RA+ cells. For this clone: This CDR3 is also generated by other DNA sequences in the sample.

Clones were read by immunoSEQ multiplex PCR, and TCRdb kept only the in-frame ones, dropping some. Of some 800,000 clones in the sample, more than 85% were seen once. The CDR3 contains 15 residues. Per germline, CDR1 SGHAT and CDR2 FQNNGV. The ends lost 3 bases at V and 3 bases at J; junction bases unmatched: 5. This receptor was identified in a man younger than 40 in good health. This rearrangement joins TRBV11-2 to TRBJ2-1; 7 bases are shared with TRBD2. The sequenced material came from naive CD8+ T cells sorted from blood. The DNA for the CDR3 is TGTGCCAGCAGCTTGACCAGCGGGGACTACAATGAGCAGTTCTTC. It translates to CASSLTSGDYNEQFF.